The clone carrying this T cell receptor beta chain is a singleton in its sample. This could be a read error, since a much larger clone is one nucleotide away. For TCRbeta, the library was prepared with unique molecular identifiers. One entry per CDR3 protein results from TCRdb running MiXCR on the PCR reads. The top ten clones hold 8% of a sample with more than 85,000 distinct CDR3 sequences, 10% of them seen once. The sample belongs to a study of T-cell reconstitution after alpha-beta-depleted transplantation in children. The CDR3 runs 13 residues. The germline V gene encodes CDR1 DFQATT and CDR2 SNEGSKA (reference sequence).

This receptor was identified in a human donor who donated a stem cell graft to a child with acute lymphoblastic leukemia. The chain uses TRBV20-1 and TRBJ2-7; D remains ambiguous. The sample here was PBMCs from the stem cell graft donor, taken from the stem cell graft. The DNA for the CDR3 is TGCGGTGCTAGAGTGGAGAGTACCTACGAGCAGTACTTC. Amino acid sequence: CGARVESTYEQYF.